Detailed here is one T cell receptor (beta chain). Its antigen is unknown. Per-nucleotide qualities are absent, and no much larger clonotype sits a single base away. Donors formed part of the validation cohort, which comprised 120 subjects and was distinct from the first cohort of 666 subjects. The data originate from a study of cytomegalovirus exposure and HLA in healthy donors (dated by TCRdb to about 2017). General notes on the study: A later analysis indicated that the roughly 130 validation repertoires were generated on the platform also employed for the approximately 700 repertoires of the first cohort. The study was designed to test whether signatures of past pathogen exposure could be identified by cataloging public T cell receptors. A separate validation cohort of 90 to 150 different subjects was used in addition to the 666-subject first cohort. The study combined high-throughput TCR immunosequencing, statistical association of individual TCRs with disease status, and machine learning to predict cytomegalovirus infection status.

The library was prepared using the immunoSEQ multiplex PCR assay. The study's processing was this. A statistical classification framework was built to diagnose cytomegalovirus status from the catalog of TCR beta chain sequences. The table comes from immuneACCESS by way of TCRdb, which keeps in-frame sequences with V and J called. Part of the clones is missing from these tables; in studies checked, under half for an unresolved V gene and the rest for unknown reasons. V and J calls and clone size follow that table, whereas D and trimming were derived from the DNA. The sample yields 150,000 to 200,000 clones; about 87% were counted once. The leading ten clones occupy more than 1.3% of the sample. Study-wide findings and limitations: Most TCR sequences were observed very rarely across donors, whereas some public TCRs were present in many individuals. A later analysis had no HLA typing for the validation cohort, so co-occurrence there was scored across all 120 repertoires. In vitro tests confirmed that three of the cytomegalovirus-associated TCR beta chains recognize cytomegalovirus antigens. Cytomegalovirus status was reported to be diagnosed by the classifier with high specificity and sensitivity in both the original and validation cohorts. Of the cluster scores, around 95% were above 0 in a later analysis, which found that TCRs clustered in the first cohort also tended to co-occur in the 95 to 150 validation repertoires. In the study, some 180 TCR beta chains were listed as associated with cytomegalovirus. It was suggested by the authors that the approach could potentially be generalized to other disease states and immunological phenotypes.

As encoded in the germline V gene, CDR1 is MNHEY while CDR2 is SVGAGI. V loses 1 base, J loses 3 bases, and the germline ends lie 10 bases apart. Inclusive of the bounding cysteine and phenylalanine, the CDR3 is 14 residues long. CDR3 DNA is the only sequence kept; it has 42 bases, read in frame from the first base. The chain joins TRBV6-5 to TRBJ2-7; a tentative D match to TRBD1 spans 6 bases. The clonotype originates from a woman in her 30s in good health and CMV-seronegative. Sequencing was performed on PBMCs. The CDR3 protein sequence reads: CASSYYRVGYEQYF. The DNA sequence is TGTGCCAGCAGTTACTACAGGGTTGGCTACGAGCAGTACTTC.